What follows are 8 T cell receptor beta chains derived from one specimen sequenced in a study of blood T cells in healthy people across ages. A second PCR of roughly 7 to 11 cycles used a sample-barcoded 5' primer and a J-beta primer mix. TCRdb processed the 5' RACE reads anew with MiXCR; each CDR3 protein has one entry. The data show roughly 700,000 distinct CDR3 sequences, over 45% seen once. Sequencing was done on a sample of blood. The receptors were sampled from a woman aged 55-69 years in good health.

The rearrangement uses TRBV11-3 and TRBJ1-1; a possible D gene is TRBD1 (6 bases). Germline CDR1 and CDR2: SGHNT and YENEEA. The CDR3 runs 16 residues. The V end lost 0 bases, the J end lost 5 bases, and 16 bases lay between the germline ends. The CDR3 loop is CASSLDPGRGITEAFF. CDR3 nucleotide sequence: TGTGCCAGCAGCTTAGACCCAGGCAGGGGAATTACTGAAGCTTTCTTT. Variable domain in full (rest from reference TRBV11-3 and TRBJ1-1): EAGVVQSPRYKIIEKKQPVAFWCNPISGHNTLYWYLQNLGQGPELLIRYENEEAVDDSQLPKDRFSAERLKGVDSTLKIQPAELGDSAVYLCASSLDPGRGITEAFFGQGTRLTVV.

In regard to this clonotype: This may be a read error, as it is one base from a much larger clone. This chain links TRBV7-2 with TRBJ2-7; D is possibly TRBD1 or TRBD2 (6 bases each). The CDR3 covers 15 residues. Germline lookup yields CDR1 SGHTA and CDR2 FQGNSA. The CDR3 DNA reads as TGTGCCGGCAGCTTAATGGGGGGCGCCCACTACGAGCAGTACTTC. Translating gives CAGSLMGGAHYEQYF. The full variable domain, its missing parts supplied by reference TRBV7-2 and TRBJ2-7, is GAGVSQSPSNKVTEKGKDVELRCDPISGHTALYWYRQSLGQGLEFLIYFQGNSAPDKSGLPSDRFSAERTGGSVSTLTIQRTQQEDSAVYLCAGSLMGGAHYEQYFGPGTRLTVT.

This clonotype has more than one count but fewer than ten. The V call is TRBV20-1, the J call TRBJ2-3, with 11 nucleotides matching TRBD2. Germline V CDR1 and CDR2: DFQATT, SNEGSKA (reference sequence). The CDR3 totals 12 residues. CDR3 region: CMTSGTTDTQYF. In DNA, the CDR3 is TGCATGACTAGCGGGACCACAGATACGCAGTATTTT.

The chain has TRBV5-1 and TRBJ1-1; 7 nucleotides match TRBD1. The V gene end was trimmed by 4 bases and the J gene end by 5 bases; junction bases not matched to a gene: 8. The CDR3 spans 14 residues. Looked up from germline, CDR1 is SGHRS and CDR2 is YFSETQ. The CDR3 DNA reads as TGCGCCAGCAGCCACAGGAACAGGGGAACTGAAGCTTTCTTT. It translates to CASSHRNRGTEAFF.

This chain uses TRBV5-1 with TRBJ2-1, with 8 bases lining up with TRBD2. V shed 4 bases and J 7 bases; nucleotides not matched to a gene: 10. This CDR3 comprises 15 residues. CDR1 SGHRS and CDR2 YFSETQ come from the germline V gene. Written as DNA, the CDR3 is TGCGCCAGCAGCCTAAGTAGCGGGGCCTCTAATGAGCAGTTCTTC. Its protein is CASSLSSGASNEQFF. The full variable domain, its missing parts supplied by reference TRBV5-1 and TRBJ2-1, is KAGVTQTPRYLIKTRGQQVTLSCSPISGHRSVSWYQQTPGQGLQFLFEYFSETQRNKGNFPGRFSGRQFSNSRSEMNVSTLELGDSALYLCASSLSSGASNEQFFGPGTRLTVL.

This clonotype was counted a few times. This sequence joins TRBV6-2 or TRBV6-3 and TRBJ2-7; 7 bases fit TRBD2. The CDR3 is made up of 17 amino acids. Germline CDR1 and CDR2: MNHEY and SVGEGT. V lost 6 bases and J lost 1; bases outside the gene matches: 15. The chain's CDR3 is CASSRGGGVLTSYEQYF. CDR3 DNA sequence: TGTGCCAGCAGCCGTGGGGGGGGGGTCCTAACTTCCTACGAGCAGTACTTC.

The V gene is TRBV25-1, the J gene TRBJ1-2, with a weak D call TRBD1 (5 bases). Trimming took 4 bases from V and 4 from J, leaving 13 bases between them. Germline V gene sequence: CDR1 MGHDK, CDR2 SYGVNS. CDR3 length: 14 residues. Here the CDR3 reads CASSGAGYSYGYTF. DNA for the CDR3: TGTGCCAGCAGTGGGGCAGGGTATTCCTATGGCTACACCTTC.

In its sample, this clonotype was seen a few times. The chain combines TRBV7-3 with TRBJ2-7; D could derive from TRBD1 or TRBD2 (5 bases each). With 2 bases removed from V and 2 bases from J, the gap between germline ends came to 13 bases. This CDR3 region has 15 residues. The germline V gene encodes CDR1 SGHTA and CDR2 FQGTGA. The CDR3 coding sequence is TGTGCCAGCAGCTTAGGGACCCTAGACACCTACGAGCAGTACTTC. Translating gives CASSLGTLDTYEQYF.